Each of the 14 T cell receptor beta chains below was sequenced from the same sample in a study of blood T cell repertoires in COVID-19. TCRdb's table, derived via immunoSEQ multiplex PCR, lists solely in-frame clones and lacks some. The sample consists of about 320,000 clones, less than 85% of them appearing once. Sequencing was carried out using PBMCs or T cells enriched from blood (not recorded which). The receptors originated from a woman in her 30s who had been exposed to COVID-19.

This rearrangement joins TRBV7-8 to TRBJ2-5; possibly TRBD1 for D (5 bases). CDR3 length: 13 residues. Germline CDR1 reads SGHVS; CDR2 reads FQNEAQ. Trimming pared 2 bases from V and 4 bases from J, leaving 8 bases between. Here the CDR3 reads CASSLQGRETQYF. CDR3 coding DNA: TGTGCCAGCAGCTTACAGGGCAGAGAGACCCAGTACTTC.

The chain combines TRBV7-3 with TRBJ2-1; TRBD2 matches 13 bases. V lost 3 bases and J lost 9; bases outside the gene matches: 2. Germline-derived CDR1 and CDR2 are SGHTA and FQGTGA. This CDR3 comprises 14 residues. CDR3 region: CASSLGLAGFEQFF. CDR3 coding DNA: TGTGCCAGCAGCTTGGGACTAGCGGGGTTTGAGCAGTTCTTC.

The V gene is TRBV4-3, the J gene TRBJ2-4; 10 bases map to TRBD1. The CDR3 sequence is 20 residues long. V lost 2 bases, J lost 0 bases, and 13 bases stayed unmatched. Germline assignment: CDR1 LGHNA and CDR2 YSLEER. CDR3 DNA sequence: TGCGCCAGCAGCCAATCACTACCGACAGGGGGCGAAGGAGCCAAAAACATTCAGTACTTC. Amino acids: CASSQSLPTGGEGAKNIQYF.

This chain uses TRBV28 with TRBJ2-1, with a tentative D call TRBD1 (6 bases). This CDR3 is built from 17 residues. Germline V gene data show CDR1 as MDHEN and CDR2 as SYDVKM. V lost 1 base and J 1 base, leaving 14 bases between the germline ends. In nucleotides, the CDR3 is TGTGCCAGCAGTTTATTATCAGGGGTCCTATCCTACAATGAGCAGTTCTTC. As protein: CASSLLSGVLSYNEQFF.

This chain links TRBV11-2 with TRBJ2-7, with D possibly TRBD1 on 5 matching bases. The germline V gene has CDR1 SGHAT and CDR2 FQNNGV. Deletions cut 4 bases from V and 2 bases from J, with 9 bases between. The CDR3 spans 13 residues. This CDR3 is CASSSGQTYEQYF. In DNA form, the CDR3 reads TGTGCCAGCAGCTCCGGACAAACCTACGAGCAGTACTTC.

V usage is TRBV19 and J usage is TRBJ1-1; 9 bases map to TRBD1. The junction had 15 bases not matched to a gene; V was cut back by 6 bases and J by 4 bases. Germline lookup yields CDR1 LNHDA and CDR2 SQIVND (reference sequence). The CDR3 sequence is 17 residues long. The CDR3 here is CASRPTGTGRGGTEAFF. CDR3 bases: TGTGCCAGTAGGCCGACCGGGACAGGGAGAGGCGGCACTGAAGCTTTCTTT.

The V call is TRBV19, the J call TRBJ2-3; D remains unclear. The CDR3 has 15 residues. Germline CDR1 is LNHDA and CDR2 is SQIVND (reference sequence). V lost 4 bases and J 0 bases, leaving 11 bases between the germline ends. The CDR3 coding sequence is TGTGCCAGTAGTACCCGGCAGGCAAGCACAGATACGCAGTATTTT. Residues: CASSTRQASTDTQYF.

J is TRBJ2-5 and V is TRBV12-3 or TRBV12-4; D not resolved. Trimming removed 6 bases from V and 4 bases from J, with 9 bases in between. The CDR3 length is 12 residues. As DNA, the CDR3 is TGTGCCAGCAGCCAAATCATAGAGACCCAGTACTTC. Translation gives CASSQIIETQYF.

This clone has just one count. This chain uses TRBV28 with TRBJ2-1, with TRBD2 matching 8 bases. Trimming removed 4 bases from V and 4 bases from J; junction bases left unmatched: 9. Germline V gives CDR1 MDHEN, CDR2 SYDVKM. This CDR3 comprises 16 residues. CDR3 protein: CASSWSSGGPYNEQFF. DNA of the CDR3: TGTGCCAGCAGTTGGTCGAGCGGGGGACCTTACAATGAGCAGTTCTTC.

The chain links TRBV6-1 to TRBJ1-6; 9 nucleotides match TRBD1. Trimming took 0 bases from V and 7 from J; bases not matched to a gene: 7. Germline V gene sequence: CDR1 MNHNS, CDR2 SASEGT. This CDR3 has 17 amino acids. Here the CDR3 DNA reads TGTGCCAGCAGTGAAGCCTTCTGGACAGGGGAGAATTCACCCCTCCACTTT. It specifies CASSEAFWTGENSPLHF.

V usage is TRBV7-9 and J usage is TRBJ1-1; 8 nucleotides match TRBD1. Germline V gives CDR1 SEHNR, CDR2 FQNEAQ (reference sequence). The length of the CDR3 is 13 residues. The junction had 2 bases not matched to a gene; V was cut back by 5 bases and J by 3 bases. The CDR3 here is CASSRQGHTEAFF. DNA for the CDR3: TGTGCCAGCAGCCGACAGGGGCACACTGAAGCTTTCTTT.

This chain connects TRBV5-4 to TRBJ1-3, with 8 bases lining up with TRBD1. V lost 4 bases to trimming and J lost 0 bases; unmatched junction nucleotides: 6. The CDR3 runs 16 residues. Germline CDR1 and CDR2: SGHNT and YYREEE (reference sequence). CDR3 amino acids: CASSPEGQASGNTIYF. The CDR3 bases are TGTGCCAGCAGCCCAGAGGGACAGGCCTCTGGAAACACCATATATTTT.

The chain's CDR3 is CASSFFLKGAYEQYF. The CDR3 DNA follows: TGTGCCAGCAGCTTTTTTCTCAAGGGGGCCTACGAGCAGTACTTC. The chain carries TRBV7-2 and TRBJ2-7; D may be TRBD1 (6 bases). V gave up 3 bases and J gave up 2 bases, with 14 bases separating them. The CDR3 totals 15 residues. Germline V gene sequence: CDR1 SGHTA, CDR2 FQGNSA.

The chain is built from TRBV27 and TRBJ1-5, with TRBD1 matching 8 bases. Losses at the gene ends were 2 bases for V and 7 bases for J; bases not matched to a gene: 7. CDR3 length equals 15 residues. Germline CDR1 is MNHEY and CDR2 is SMNVEV (reference sequence). The CDR3 sequence is CASSLSGAGGQPQHF. The CDR3 DNA follows: TGTGCCAGCAGTTTAAGTGGGGCAGGGGGCCAGCCCCAGCATTTT.